What follows describes a single T cell receptor (beta chain). Its antigen is not identified. Germline values: CDR1 MNHEY, CDR2 SMNVEV (reference sequence). CDR3 length: 14 residues. The germline V and J ends were trimmed by 2 bases and 2 bases, with 8 bases remaining between them. Some clones are missing from TCRdb's copy, which holds only in-frame ones; the method was immunoSEQ multiplex PCR. In the table there are fewer than 95,000 clones, nearly 85% of which are singletons. This specimen belongs to a study of PD-1 blockade in classical Hodgkin lymphoma. General study findings and limits: Newly diagnosed patients had baseline TCR diversity that was reportedly lower than that of healthy donors. Newly diagnosed patients and complete responders had comparable diversity at baseline. Still unresolved is the cause of the repertoire differences, which may be disease activity or prior therapy.

Time point specified: cycle 4 day 1 (C4D1), after 6 weeks of nivolumab. Autologous stem cell transplantation was followed by relapse in every patient, and brentuximab vedotin exposure varied. Complete response, partial response or progressive disease constituted the best response categories observed. Material: peripheral blood mononuclear cells (PBMCs), obtained before the fourth cycle of nivolumab. The chain recombines TRBV27 with TRBJ2-3; no definite D call. The clonotype was recovered from a human donor with classical Hodgkin lymphoma. The CDR3 is CASSLGLFTDTQYF. The DNA of the CDR3 is TGTGCCAGCAGTTTAGGTCTCTTCACAGATACGCAGTATTTT.